Each of the 14 T cell receptor beta chains below was sequenced from the same sample in a study of T cell responses to AZD1222 COVID-19 vaccine. Profiled with immunoSEQ multiplex PCR; TCRdb holds only in-frame clones, not every one. The profile shows about 69,000 clones, less than 85% of them singletons. The sequences come from peripheral blood, collected 28 days after the second AZD1222 dose. The receptors come from an adult who received the AZD1222 COVID-19 vaccine.

This clone came up a few times. V is TRBV3-1 (or the pseudogene TRBV3-2) and J is TRBJ2-7; TRBD2 agrees at 11 bases. This CDR3 has 15 residues. Germline CDR1 and CDR2: LGHDT and YNNKEL (reference sequence). V lost 1 base to trimming and J lost 2 bases; unmatched junction nucleotides: 1. The CDR3 protein is CASSQASGGPYEQYF. In DNA form, the CDR3 reads TGTGCCAGCAGCCAAGCTAGCGGGGGGCCCTACGAGCAGTACTTC.

The rearrangement links TRBV19 to TRBJ2-7; perhaps D is TRBD1 or TRBD2 (5 bases each). The V gene lost 6 bases and the J gene lost 2 bases, with 14 bases spanning the gap. CDR1 is LNHDA and CDR2 is SQIVND in the germline V gene (reference sequence). The CDR3 is 14 amino acids. Here the CDR3 DNA reads TGTGCCAGTAGCCCCTCGGGGCCCCCCTACGAGCAGTACTTC. This gives the protein CASSPSGPPYEQYF. Looking up the rest from reference TRBV19 and TRBJ2-7 gives the full variable domain: DGGITQSPKYLFRKEGQNVTLSCEQNLNHDAMYWYRQDPGQGLRLIYYSQIVNDFQKGDIAEGYSVSREKKESFPLTVTSAQKNPTAFYLCASSPSGPPYEQYFGPGTRLTVT.

This chain connects TRBV7-8 to TRBJ1-4; 7 nucleotides line up with TRBD1. Germline CDR1 and CDR2: SGHVS and FQNEAQ. This CDR3 region has 17 residues. V trimming: 1 base; J trimming: 4 bases; junction bases outside the gene matches: 9. CDR3 sequence (DNA): TGTGCCAGCAGCTTAGGGTTGAGACAGGGCAATAATGAAAAACTGTTTTTT. It translates to CASSLGLRQGNNEKLFF.

Many counts were recorded for this clone. This chain uses TRBV7-9 with TRBJ1-2; D is uncertain. The CDR3 runs 14 residues. Trimming stripped 5 bases from V and 1 base from J, with 11 bases between. Germline lookup yields CDR1 SEHNR and CDR2 FQNEAQ (reference sequence). The DNA of the CDR3 is TGTGCCAGCAGCAGAGGCGGGGATAACTATGGCTACACCTTC. This gives the protein CASSRGGDNYGYTF.

As DNA, the CDR3 is TGTGCCAGCAGCCAAACAGGGGCTGGGGCTTTCTTT. It translates to CASSQTGAGAFF. V and J are TRBV3-1 (or the pseudogene TRBV3-2) and TRBJ1-1, with TRBD1 matching 7 bases. CDR3 size: 12 residues. The J segment lost 11 bases and the V segment lost 2 bases, leaving 5 bases of the junction unmatched. CDR1 and CDR2 (germline): LGHDT, YNNKEL (reference sequence).

CDR3 bases: TGTGCCAGCTCACCAACAGCGGCCCGAGGCCAAGAGACCCAGTACTTC. Translating it yields CASSPTAARGQETQYF. This chain joins TRBV18 and TRBJ2-5, with a tentative D call TRBD2 (5 bases). V was clipped by 2 bases and J by 1 base, with 14 bases between them. The CDR3 is 16 amino acids. Germline V CDR1 and CDR2: KGHSH, LQKENI.

V and J are TRBV16 and TRBJ1-5, with 7 bases aligning to TRBD1. Germline V gives CDR1 KGHSY, CDR2 FQNENV. Trimming cost V 3 bases and J 0 bases; bases outside gene matches: 5. There are 16 residues in the CDR3. The CDR3 is CASSHAWTGSNQPQHF. The CDR3 coding sequence is TGTGCCAGCAGCCACGCTTGGACAGGTAGCAATCAGCCCCAGCATTTT.

This chain uses TRBV9 with TRBJ1-2; tentative D call: TRBD1 (6 bases). CDR1 is SGDLS and CDR2 is YYNGEE in the germline V gene. V was clipped by 6 bases and J by 2 bases, with 14 bases between them. The length of the CDR3 is 14 residues. In nucleotides, the CDR3 is TGTGCCAGCACGCGGCGGACAGAAAACTATGGCTACACCTTC. It is translated as CASTRRTENYGYTF.

This clone turned up a few times. The CDR3 loop reads CASITSRANTGELFF. Written as DNA, the CDR3 is TGTGCCAGCATCACATCCCGTGCGAACACCGGGGAGCTGTTTTTT. V is TRBV2 and J is TRBJ2-2; D call uncertain. Germline V lookup: CDR1 SNHLY, CDR2 FYNNEI. Deletions cut 7 bases from V and 0 bases from J, with 12 bases between. CDR3 length: 15 residues.

The V and J genes are TRBV4-2 and TRBJ1-1; maybe TRBD1 (5 bases). CDR3 length: 15 residues. The germline V and J ends were trimmed by 1 base and 4 bases, with 13 bases remaining between them. Germline CDR1 reads LGHNA; CDR2 reads YNFKEQ. DNA of the CDR3: TGTGCCAGCAGCCAAGGATCCGGACACCTCACTGAAGCTTTCTTT. Encoded protein: CASSQGSGHLTEAFF.

This rearrangement joins TRBV30 to TRBJ1-1; D is unclear. CDR1 is GTSNPN, CDR2 SVGIG, per germline (reference sequence). The CDR3 consists of 14 residues. Deletions cut 3 bases from V and 5 bases from J, with 16 bases between. This CDR3 reads CAWSRKSTGTEAFF. In DNA, the CDR3 is TGTGCCTGGAGCCGAAAATCCACTGGGACTGAAGCTTTCTTT.

This CDR3 reads CASRTAMNTEAFF. CDR3 sequence (DNA): TGCGCCAGCAGGACAGCTATGAACACTGAAGCTTTCTTT. V usage is TRBV10-1 and J usage is TRBJ1-1, with D possibly being TRBD1 (5 bases). This CDR3 comprises 13 residues. V was trimmed by 6 bases and J by 0 bases, leaving 8 bases between them. Germline V gene data show CDR1 as WNHNN and CDR2 as SYGVQD (reference sequence).

The chain combines TRBV7-9 with TRBJ1-1; a possible D gene is TRBD1 (5 bases). This CDR3 is built from 16 residues. Germline V gene sequence: CDR1 SEHNR, CDR2 FQNEAQ (reference sequence). V lost 1 base and J lost 1, with 13 bases in between. The CDR3 sequence: CASSLGSGGPNTEAFF. The CDR3 DNA reads TGTGCCAGCAGCTTAGGATCGGGGGGACCGAACACTGAAGCTTTCTTT. Full variable domain (outside the CDR3, taken from reference TRBV7-9 and TRBJ1-1): DTGVSQNPRHKITKRGQNVTFRCDPISEHNRLYWYRQTLGQGPEFLTYFQNEAQLEKSRLLSDRFSAERPKGSFSTLEIQRTEQGDSAMYLCASSLGSGGPNTEAFFGQGTRLTVV.

This clone was detected only a few times. The chain employs TRBV12-3 or TRBV12-4 and TRBJ1-2, with D perhaps TRBD1 (5 bases). The V gene lost 3 bases and the J gene lost 3 bases, with 8 bases spanning the gap. There are 13 residues in the CDR3. The CDR3, as DNA: TGTGCCAGCAGTTTTGGGGCCCACTATGGCTACACCTTC. Translated: CASSFGAHYGYTF.